This TCR beta chain stems from a study of blood T cell repertoires in COVID-19. Study background: Material from acute and convalescent COVID-19 was sourced from the United States, Italy and Spain.

The ends were cut back, 5 bases at V and 0 bases at J, with 8 bases in the middle. Germline V gene lookup returns CDR1 MDHEN and CDR2 SYDVKM. CDR3 length: 15 amino acids. Original analysis: Reference gene primer amplification gave estimated nucleated cell counts. Some clones are missing from TCRdb's copy, which holds only in-frame ones; the method was immunoSEQ multiplex PCR. V and J calls plus clone size are reproduced from that table; the DNA served to infer D and trimming. The sample carries around 150,000 clones, 80% to 90% recorded once. The clonotype comes from a man in his 60s with acute or convalescent COVID-19. The gene calls are TRBV28 and TRBJ2-6; D remains ambiguous. The sequenced material came from peripheral blood. As DNA, the CDR3 is TGTGCCAGCAGTCCTGCAGGCTCTGGGGCCAACGTCCTGACTTTC. Translated, it gives CASSPAGSGANVLTF.